This entry is about one T cell receptor beta chain. This sample was taken from a study of blood T cell repertoires in COVID-19. Overall study: Sites in the United States, Italy and Spain provided acute and convalescent COVID-19 samples.

Per the original methods: Scientists estimated how many nucleated cells there were by amplifying reference gene primers. The data were produced by immunoSEQ multiplex PCR, yet TCRdb's version contains in-frame clones alone and is incomplete. D and trimming come from the DNA, and the V and J calls and clone size come from that table. The data contain around 300,000 clones, under 90% of them singletons. The V gene's germline CDR1 is LGHNT and CDR2 FRNRAP. The CDR3 totals 15 residues. V lost 4 bases and J lost 7, with 19 bases in between. Individuals drawn from 24 US areas were roughly 18 to 100 years old. Grouping used clinical history reported by participants in a survey and questionnaire.

Sequencing was performed on PBMCs or T cells enriched from blood (not recorded which). The chain is built from TRBV12-5 and TRBJ1-1; D unclear. This clonotype was sampled from a woman aged 40 to 49 who had recovered from COVID-19. CDR3 DNA sequence: TGTGCTAGTGGTTGGGTCGTTGGGGTGAGGGTTGAAGCTTTCTTT. The encoded protein is CASGWVVGVRVEAFF.